This T cell receptor beta chain was captured in a study of T cell changes during pregnancy in multiple sclerosis. The ends were cut back, 2 bases at V and 3 bases at J, with 11 bases in the middle. CDR3 size: 15 residues. Germline-derived CDR1 and CDR2 are MNHNY and SVGAGI (reference sequence). Sequencing was performed with immunoSEQ multiplex PCR; in TCRdb, only in-frame clones are kept and a portion is missing. The table records about 38,000 clones, 90% to 95% of them present only once. This material consisted of CD4+ T cells from peripheral blood mononuclear cells, taken in the third trimester of pregnancy. The chain uses TRBV6-6 and TRBJ1-3; possible D gene TRBD1, 6 bases. The sequence was obtained from a female donor in good health, enrolled as a control in a pregnancy study. The chain's CDR3 is CASSYSGRGGNTIYF. The CDR3 nucleotides are TGTGCCAGCAGTTACAGTGGCAGGGGTGGAAACACCATATATTTT.